The following is a T cell receptor beta chain sequence with its context. The sample originates from a study of Graves' ophthalmopathy and Graves' hyperthyroidism. The V gene's germline CDR1 is SNHLY and CDR2 FYNNEI. The CDR3 totals 18 residues. RNA transcripts yielded amplified TCR beta CDR3 regions. An opening RT-PCR round employed HTBI primers and preceded a second-round multiplex PCR. TCRdb ran MiXCR on the multiplex PCR reads and lists one entry per CDR3 protein. The table includes around 660,000 distinct CDR3 sequences, about 41% detected once. This chain connects TRBV2 to TRBJ2-5; 9 positions agree with TRBD2. The better agreement between TRBJ2-7 and the DNA end casts doubt on the J call. The receptor's source is an adult man with Graves' ophthalmopathy. Sequencing was performed on peripheral blood. The CDR3: CASSRSEVSGGSRFEQYF. CDR3 coding DNA: TGTGCCAGCAGTCGATCTGAAGTTAGCGGGGGATCTCGGTTCGAGCAGTACTTC.